One sample yielded the 28 T cell receptor beta chains listed below, sequenced in a study of cytomegalovirus exposure and HLA in healthy donors. PCR was performed using 60 Vbeta and 13 Jbeta primers. Measured with immunoSEQ multiplex PCR; TCRdb has only the in-frame clones, and not every one. Of about 100,000 clones in the sample, roughly 77% were seen once. Material: PBMCs. These receptors were obtained from a man aged 25-45 years in good health and CMV-seronegative.

A remark on this clone: A far larger clone is off by one base, so a read error is likely. The J gene is TRBJ1-5, the V gene TRBV4-2, with D possibly TRBD1 on 6 matching bases. This CDR3 is 16 amino acids long. The germline V gene has CDR1 LGHNA and CDR2 YNFKEQ. V lost 0 bases, J lost 5 bases, and 14 bases lay in between. The chain's CDR3 is CASSQDFGRGDQPQHF. The CDR3 coding sequence is TGTGCCAGCAGCCAAGATTTTGGCAGGGGTGATCAGCCCCAGCATTTT.

This chain joins TRBV7-8 and TRBJ2-7; 7 positions match TRBD1. Per germline, CDR1 SGHVS and CDR2 FQNEAQ. J gave up 3 bases and V 4 bases, and 15 bases lay outside the gene matches. The CDR3 covers 17 residues. The CDR3 sequence: CASSSSTGTEKVYEQYF. DNA of the CDR3: TGTGCCAGCAGCTCAAGCACCGGGACAGAGAAGGTCTACGAGCAGTACTTC.

This clone was seen a handful of times. V usage is TRBV28 and J usage is TRBJ2-1, with 9 bases aligning to TRBD1. The CDR3 contains 15 residues. The junction had 7 bases not matched to a gene; V was cut back by 2 bases and J by 8 bases. In germline, CDR1 is MDHEN, CDR2 SYDVKM. The DNA of the CDR3 is TGTGCCAGCAGTTTAAGTGGGACAGGGTACGATGAGCAGTTCTTC. It yields the protein CASSLSGTGYDEQFF. Looking up the rest from reference TRBV28 and TRBJ2-1 gives the full variable domain: DVKVTQSSRYLVKRTGEKVFLECVQDMDHENMFWYRQDPGLGLRLIYFSYDVKMKEKGDIPEGYSVSREKKERFSLILESASTNQTSMYLCASSLSGTGYDEQFFGPGTRLTVL.

The genes are TRBV7-2 and TRBJ2-3; 9 bases agree with TRBD2. The CDR3 is 17 amino acids. V dropped 5 bases and J dropped 6; count of bases not matched to a gene: 15. Germline lookup yields CDR1 SGHTA and CDR2 FQGNSA. The CDR3 DNA follows: TGTGCCAGCAGCCCGAATAGGCTAGCGGGGAGTAGGGATACGCAGTATTTT. Translation gives CASSPNRLAGSRDTQYF. The full variable domain, completed using reference TRBV7-2 and TRBJ2-3, is GAGVSQSPSNKVTEKGKDVELRCDPISGHTALYWYRQSLGQGLEFLIYFQGNSAPDKSGLPSDRFSAERTGGSVSTLTIQRTQQEDSAVYLCASSPNRLAGSRDTQYFGPGTRLTVL.

The V and J genes are TRBV25-1 and TRBJ2-3; D may be TRBD2 (5 bases). The CDR3 has 14 residues. The germline V gene encodes CDR1 MGHDK and CDR2 SYGVNS. V was pared by 3 bases and J by 4 bases, with 11 bases between. This CDR3 is CASSEGASPDTQYF. CDR3 bases: TGTGCCAGCAGTGAGGGCGCTAGCCCAGATACGCAGTATTTT.

The V and J genes are TRBV29-1 and TRBJ2-1, with 9 bases aligning to TRBD2. This CDR3 spans 15 amino acids. The J segment lost 6 bases and the V segment lost 7 bases, leaving 13 bases of the junction unmatched. The germline V gene encodes CDR1 SQVTM and CDR2 ANQGSEA. The CDR3 nucleotides read TGCAGCGCCCCAGCGGGAGGCGCCTCCCTCAATGAGCAGTTCTTC. Translation gives CSAPAGGASLNEQFF.

The chain joins TRBV6-4 to TRBJ2-7; 7 bases match TRBD1. V lost 3 bases and J lost 3; bases outside the gene matches: 2. The CDR3 runs to 13 residues. CDR1 and CDR2 from the germline V gene are MRHNA and SNTAGT. CDR3 protein: CASSEGQNYEQYF. CDR3 DNA: TGTGCCAGCAGTGAGGGACAGAACTACGAGCAGTACTTC.

The chain is built from TRBV5-3 and TRBJ2-7, with 8 bases fitting TRBD1. TRBV5-3 falls under the ORF class, with uncertain function. The CDR3 contains 19 residues. The V segment lost 3 bases and the J segment 5 bases; nucleotides outside the gene matches: 22. The CDR3 sequence: CARSSATGNRGSLYDEQYF. The CDR3 bases are TGTGCCAGAAGCTCGGCCACTGGTAACAGGGGGAGTCTTTATGACGAGCAGTACTTC.

The chain employs TRBV10-2 and TRBJ1-5, with 10 bases matching TRBD1. CDR1 WSHSY and CDR2 SAAADI come from the germline V gene. The V gene end was trimmed by 5 bases and the J gene end by 2 bases; junction bases not matched to a gene: 3. CDR3 length equals 15 residues. DNA for the CDR3: TGCGCCAGCAGTAGGGACAGGGGTGGCAATCAGCCCCAGCATTTT. It encodes CASSRDRGGNQPQHF.

A single count supports this clone. The CDR3 is CASSFRTYEQYF. For the CDR3, the DNA is TGTGCCAGCAGCTTCAGAACCTACGAGCAGTACTTC. The V gene is TRBV7-9, the J gene TRBJ2-7; D not certain. The germline V gene encodes CDR1 SEHNR and CDR2 FQNEAQ (reference sequence). This CDR3 has 12 amino acids. The V end lost 3 bases, the J end lost 2 bases, and 5 bases lay between the germline ends.

J is TRBJ2-3 and V is TRBV6-1, with 11 bases identical to TRBD2. This CDR3 has 16 residues. Germline CDR1 and CDR2: MNHNS and SASEGT. V shed 4 bases and J 4 bases; nucleotides not matched to a gene: 7. The CDR3 DNA reads as TGTGCCAGCAGTGTCACTAGCGGGAGAGGACCAGATACGCAGTATTTT. Encoded protein: CASSVTSGRGPDTQYF.

The gene calls are TRBV7-2 and TRBJ2-5; a weak D match, TRBD2 (5 bases). CDR1 and CDR2 (germline): SGHTA, FQGNSA. V was pared by 0 bases and J by 5 bases, with 16 bases between. The CDR3 covers 16 residues. Here the CDR3 DNA reads TGTGCCAGCAGCTTAGCCCTGCCTAAACCGGGGGAGACCCAGTACTTC. It is translated as CASSLALPKPGETQYF.

V gene TRBV7-9 combines with J gene TRBJ2-7; perhaps TRBD2 as D (6 bases). Germline assignment: CDR1 SEHNR and CDR2 FQNEAQ (reference sequence). There are 15 residues in the CDR3. V lost 5 bases and J 0 bases, leaving 14 bases between the germline ends. The CDR3 loop reads CASSAGPLSSYEQYF. The CDR3 DNA sequence: TGTGCCAGCAGCGCGGGACCGCTTAGCTCCTACGAGCAGTACTTC.

The CDR3 region has the DNA TGTGCCAGCTCACCGATCCCTAGCGGGTACAGATCCACCTACAATGAGCAGTTCTTC. Encoded protein: CASSPIPSGYRSTYNEQFF. The rearrangement links TRBV18 to TRBJ2-1, with 8 bases identical to TRBD2. This CDR3 has 19 amino acids. The V and J ends lost 3 bases and 2 bases, in that order; junction bases with no gene match: 15. Per germline, CDR1 KGHSH and CDR2 LQKENI.

In this sample, this clone turned up once. V gene TRBV7-8 combines with J gene TRBJ2-7; TRBD2 might be the D (5 bases). Trimming cost V 8 bases and J 3 bases, with 14 bases left between them. Germline CDR1 reads SGHVS; CDR2 reads FQNEAQ. CDR3 length: 13 residues. The CDR3 loop is CASAGWANYEQYF. CDR3 nucleotide sequence: TGTGCCAGCGCGGGTTGGGCGAACTACGAGCAGTACTTC. The full variable domain, with the rest looked up from reference TRBV7-8 and TRBJ2-7, is GAGVSQSPRYKVAKRGQDVALRCDPISGHVSLFWYQQALGQGPEFLTYFQNEAQLDKSGLPSDRFFAERPEGSVSTLKIQRTQQEDSAVYLCASAGWANYEQYFGPGTRLTVT.

This chain uses TRBV10-3 with TRBJ2-7, with D perhaps TRBD2 (6 bases). Germline assignment: CDR1 ENHRY and CDR2 SYGVKD. V was trimmed by 10 bases and J by 0 bases, leaving 19 bases between them. This CDR3 is built from 15 residues. Here the CDR3 DNA reads TGTGCCACCCGGGACCTAGCCGGGAGCTCCTACGAGCAGTACTTC. Its translation: CATRDLAGSSYEQYF.

The rearrangement links TRBV10-3 to TRBJ2-7, with 8 bases identical to TRBD1. The V segment lost 0 bases and the J segment 5 bases; nucleotides outside the gene matches: 6. CDR1 and CDR2 from the germline V gene are ENHRY and SYGVKD. This CDR3 has 15 residues. The CDR3 sequence is CAISESVDRADEQYF. CDR3 coding DNA: TGTGCCATCAGTGAGTCGGTGGACAGGGCGGACGAGCAGTACTTC.

The chain uses TRBV10-3 and TRBJ2-3; 7 nucleotides match TRBD1. V shed 6 bases, J shed 2 bases, and the junction held 5 bases outside the gene matches. Germline assignment: CDR1 ENHRY and CDR2 SYGVKD. The CDR3 extends over 14 amino acids. The CDR3 bases are TGTGCCATCAGCAGACAGGGACCCACAGATACGCAGTATTTT. This sequence encodes CAISRQGPTDTQYF.

This rearrangement joins TRBV5-8 to TRBJ1-5; D gene uncertain. CDR1 SGHTS and CDR2 YDEGEE come from the germline V gene. The germline V and J ends were trimmed by 0 bases and 0 bases, with 10 bases remaining between them. The CDR3 is 16 amino acids. DNA for the CDR3: TGTGCCAGCAGCTTGGACAGCCGTCTTAGCAATCAGCCCCAGCATTTT. It yields the protein CASSLDSRLSNQPQHF.

This chain uses TRBV7-2 with TRBJ1-2; D is perhaps TRBD1 (5 bases). V shed 5 bases and J shed 8 bases, with 18 bases lying between them. The CDR3 consists of 14 residues. Germline loops: CDR1 SGHTA, CDR2 FQGNSA. The CDR3 reads CASSPDYRIGGYTF. In DNA form, the CDR3 reads TGTGCCAGCAGCCCCGATTACAGGATCGGCGGCTACACCTTC.

This rearrangement joins TRBV5-8 to TRBJ1-2, with D perhaps matching TRBD1 (6 bases). CDR1 and CDR2 from the germline V gene are SGHTS and YDEGEE. The CDR3 runs 14 residues. V lost 3 bases and J 2 bases, leaving 11 bases between the germline ends. The DNA for the CDR3 is TGTGCCAGCAGCTCTCTCGACAGGAACTATGGCTACACCTTC. Translating gives CASSSLDRNYGYTF.

V is TRBV7-8 and J is TRBJ1-5; 9 bases agree with TRBD1. V lost 5 bases to trimming and J lost 3 bases; unmatched junction nucleotides: 8. This CDR3 is built from 16 residues. Germline V gene data show CDR1 as SGHVS and CDR2 as FQNEAQ. The chain's CDR3 is CASSPTTGGPNQPQHF. CDR3 DNA: TGTGCCAGCAGCCCTACTACAGGGGGCCCCAATCAGCCCCAGCATTTT.

In its sample, this clone was seen once. The chain joins TRBV30 to TRBJ1-2; the D gene is possibly TRBD1 (5 bases). There are 15 residues in the CDR3. Trimming took 3 bases from V and 3 from J, leaving 17 bases between them. Germline values: CDR1 GTSNPN, CDR2 SVGIG (reference sequence). The CDR3 is CAWRVGLGGDYGYTF. CDR3 nucleotide sequence: TGTGCCTGGAGGGTGGGACTGGGGGGGGACTATGGCTACACCTTC.

The V and J genes are TRBV19 and TRBJ1-1; no reliable D call. The CDR3 is made up of 16 amino acids. Germline V lookup: CDR1 LNHDA, CDR2 SQIVND (reference sequence). V lost 7 bases to trimming and J lost 1 base, with 19 bases between them. The CDR3: CASTSRDTRKNTEAFF. DNA of the CDR3: TGTGCCAGTACCTCACGGGATACTAGAAAGAACACTGAAGCTTTCTTT.

This clone was seen a few times. The rearrangement uses TRBV28 and TRBJ1-4; D not resolved. The CDR3 totals 16 residues. Germline V gene sequence: CDR1 MDHEN, CDR2 SYDVKM. V lost 5 bases, J lost 0 bases, and 13 bases lay in between. CDR3 sequence reads: CASSGDGSATNEKLFF. DNA for the CDR3: TGTGCCAGCAGTGGGGATGGGAGTGCAACTAATGAAAAACTGTTTTTT.

This clone was counted between two and nine times. The chain links TRBV6-1 to TRBJ1-1; D not resolved. The length of the CDR3 is 12 residues. Germline lookup yields CDR1 MNHNS and CDR2 SASEGT. V was shortened by 4 bases and J by 5 bases, with 8 bases between the two germline ends. CDR3 nucleotide sequence: TGTGCCAGCAGTGCTAGGTGGACTGAAGCTTTCTTT. It specifies CASSARWTEAFF.

The chain links TRBV7-8 to TRBJ2-5, with TRBD2 matching over 10 bases. The germline CDR1 and CDR2 sequences are SGHVS and FQNEAQ. V shed 2 bases and J 5 bases; nucleotides not matched to a gene: 11. The CDR3 spans 17 residues. CDR3 coding DNA: TGTGCCAGCAGCTTACTAGGACTAGCGGTCCTAGGGGAGACCCAGTACTTC. Its protein is CASSLLGLAVLGETQYF.

The chain carries TRBV5-4 and TRBJ2-7; D call uncertain. The CDR3 loop spans 14 amino acids. Germline assignment: CDR1 SGHNT and CDR2 YYREEE (reference sequence). V gave up 0 bases and J gave up 0 bases, with 7 bases separating them. The CDR3 is CASSLELSSYEQYF. CDR3 DNA: TGTGCCAGCAGCTTGGAGCTGAGCTCCTACGAGCAGTACTTC.